This TCR beta chain derives from a study of cytomegalovirus exposure and HLA in healthy donors. The germline gives CDR1 SGHNT, CDR2 YYREEE (reference sequence). V was clipped by 2 bases and J by 5 bases; unmatched bases: 8. CDR3 length: 15 residues. 13 Jbeta primers and 60 Vbeta primers were used for the PCR. The data were produced by immunoSEQ multiplex PCR, yet TCRdb's version contains in-frame clones alone and is incomplete. The sample holds about 270,000 clones; under 80% are singletons and the top ten take approximately 2.3%. The TCR was taken from a female donor in good health and CMV-seronegative. The source material was PBMCs. This chain links TRBV5-4 with TRBJ2-3; the match to TRBD1 covers 7 bases. This CDR3 reads CASSLKRGQIDTQYF. The CDR3 coding sequence is TGTGCCAGCAGCTTAAAGAGGGGGCAAATAGATACGCAGTATTTT.